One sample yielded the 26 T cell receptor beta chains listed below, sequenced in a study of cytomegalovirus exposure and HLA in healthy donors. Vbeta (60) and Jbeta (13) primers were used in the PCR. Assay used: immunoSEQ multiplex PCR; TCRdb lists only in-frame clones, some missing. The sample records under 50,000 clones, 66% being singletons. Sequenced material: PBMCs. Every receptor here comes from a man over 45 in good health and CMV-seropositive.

DNA of the CDR3: TGTGCCAGCAGCGTAGGGCAGGGGGCCTACGAGCAGTACTTC. Its translation is CASSVGQGAYEQYF. The gene calls are TRBV9 and TRBJ2-7, with 7 bases aligning to TRBD1. The CDR3 consists of 14 residues. The V segment lost 0 bases and the J segment 2 bases; nucleotides outside the gene matches: 2. In germline, CDR1 is SGDLS, CDR2 YYNGEE.

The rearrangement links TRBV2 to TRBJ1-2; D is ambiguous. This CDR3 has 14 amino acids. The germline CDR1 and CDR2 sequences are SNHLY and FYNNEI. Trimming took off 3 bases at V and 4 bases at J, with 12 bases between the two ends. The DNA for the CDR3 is TGTGCCAGCAGTGACTCAAACCTTAGCTATGGCTACACCTTC. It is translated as CASSDSNLSYGYTF.

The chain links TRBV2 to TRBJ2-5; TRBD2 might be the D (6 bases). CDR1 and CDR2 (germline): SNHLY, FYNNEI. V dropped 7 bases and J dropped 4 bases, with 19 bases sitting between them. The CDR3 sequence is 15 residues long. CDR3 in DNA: TGTGCCAGCATTTTCGTGGGCGGGGTGGGAGAGACCCAGTACTTC. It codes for CASIFVGGVGETQYF.

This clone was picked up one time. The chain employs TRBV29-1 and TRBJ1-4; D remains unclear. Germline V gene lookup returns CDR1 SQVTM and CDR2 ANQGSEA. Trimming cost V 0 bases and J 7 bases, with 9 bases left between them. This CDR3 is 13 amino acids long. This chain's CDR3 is CSVEDYGVEKLFF. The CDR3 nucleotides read TGCAGCGTTGAAGATTACGGGGTTGAAAAACTGTTTTTT. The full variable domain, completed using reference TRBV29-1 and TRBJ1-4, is SAVISQKPSRDICQRGTSLTIQCQVDSQVTMMFWYRQQPGQSLTLIATANQGSEATYESGFVIDKFPISRPNLTFSTLTVSNMSPEDSSIYLCSVEDYGVEKLFFGSGTQLSVL.

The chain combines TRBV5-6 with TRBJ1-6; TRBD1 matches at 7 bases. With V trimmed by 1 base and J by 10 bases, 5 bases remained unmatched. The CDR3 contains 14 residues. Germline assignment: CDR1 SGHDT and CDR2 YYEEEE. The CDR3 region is CASSLSRGDSPLHF. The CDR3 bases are TGTGCCAGCAGCTTGAGCAGGGGGGACTCACCCCTCCACTTT.

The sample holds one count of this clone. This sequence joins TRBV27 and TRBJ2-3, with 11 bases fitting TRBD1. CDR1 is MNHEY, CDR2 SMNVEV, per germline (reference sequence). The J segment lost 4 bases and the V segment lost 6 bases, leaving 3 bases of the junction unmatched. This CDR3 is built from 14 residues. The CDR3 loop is CASRRTGGPDTQYF. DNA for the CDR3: TGTGCCAGCAGACGGACAGGGGGCCCAGATACGCAGTATTTT.

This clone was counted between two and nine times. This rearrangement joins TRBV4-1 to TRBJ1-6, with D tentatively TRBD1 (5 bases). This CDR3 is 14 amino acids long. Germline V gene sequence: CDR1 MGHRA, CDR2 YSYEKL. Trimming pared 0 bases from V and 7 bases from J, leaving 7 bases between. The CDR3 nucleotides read TGCGCCAGCAGCCAAGATCGGGGGAATTCACCCCTCCACTTT. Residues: CASSQDRGNSPLHF.

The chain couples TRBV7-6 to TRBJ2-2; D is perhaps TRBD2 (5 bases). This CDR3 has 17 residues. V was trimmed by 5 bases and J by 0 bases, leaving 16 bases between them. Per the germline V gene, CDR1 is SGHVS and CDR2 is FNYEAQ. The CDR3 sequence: CASSPPGRASNTGELFF. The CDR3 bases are TGTGCCAGCAGCCCCCCCGGGCGGGCCTCGAACACCGGGGAGCTGTTTTTT.

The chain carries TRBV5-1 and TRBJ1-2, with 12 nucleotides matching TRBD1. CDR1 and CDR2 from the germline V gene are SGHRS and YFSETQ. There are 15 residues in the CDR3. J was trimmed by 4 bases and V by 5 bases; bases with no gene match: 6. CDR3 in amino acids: CASRGTGGSGYGYTF. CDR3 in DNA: TGCGCCAGCAGAGGGACAGGGGGCTCGGGCTATGGCTACACCTTC. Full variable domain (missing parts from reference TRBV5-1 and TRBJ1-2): KAGVTQTPRYLIKTRGQQVTLSCSPISGHRSVSWYQQTPGQGLQFLFEYFSETQRNKGNFPGRFSGRQFSNSRSEMNVSTLELGDSALYLCASRGTGGSGYGYTFGSGTRLTVV.

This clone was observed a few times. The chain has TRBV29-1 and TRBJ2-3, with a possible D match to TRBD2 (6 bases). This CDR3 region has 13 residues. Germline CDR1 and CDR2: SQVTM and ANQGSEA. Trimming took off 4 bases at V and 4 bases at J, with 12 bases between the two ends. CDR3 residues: CSVVGGKADTQYF. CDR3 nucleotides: TGCAGCGTTGTCGGGGGTAAAGCAGATACGCAGTATTTT.

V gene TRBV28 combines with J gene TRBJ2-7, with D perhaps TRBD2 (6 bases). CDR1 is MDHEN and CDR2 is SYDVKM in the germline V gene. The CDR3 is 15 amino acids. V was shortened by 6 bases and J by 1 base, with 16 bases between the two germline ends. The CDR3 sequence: CASSIGDSLSYEQYF. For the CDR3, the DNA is TGTGCCAGCAGCATAGGGGACTCCCTGTCCTACGAGCAGTACTTC.

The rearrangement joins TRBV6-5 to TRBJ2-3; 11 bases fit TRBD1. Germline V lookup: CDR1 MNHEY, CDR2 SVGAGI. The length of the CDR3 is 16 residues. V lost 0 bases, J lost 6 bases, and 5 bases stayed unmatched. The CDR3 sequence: CASSYSRTGGLDTQYF. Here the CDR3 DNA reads TGTGCCAGCAGTTACTCGAGGACAGGGGGCCTCGATACGCAGTATTTT.

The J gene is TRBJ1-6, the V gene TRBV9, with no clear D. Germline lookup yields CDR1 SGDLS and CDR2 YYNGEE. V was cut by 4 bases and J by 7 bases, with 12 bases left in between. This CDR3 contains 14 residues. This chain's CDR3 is CASSTGSPNSPLHF. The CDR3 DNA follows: TGTGCCAGCAGCACCGGGAGTCCGAATTCACCCCTCCACTTT. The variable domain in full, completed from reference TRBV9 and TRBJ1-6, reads DSGVTQTPKHLITATGQRVTLRCSPRSGDLSVYWYQQSLDQGLQFLIQYYNGEERAKGNILERFSAQQFPDLHSELNLSSLELGDSALYFCASSTGSPNSPLHFGNGTRLTVT.

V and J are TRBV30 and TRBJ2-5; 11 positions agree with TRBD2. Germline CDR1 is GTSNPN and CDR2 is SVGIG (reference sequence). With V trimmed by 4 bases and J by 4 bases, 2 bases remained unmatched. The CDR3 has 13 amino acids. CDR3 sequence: CAWIAGGRETQYF. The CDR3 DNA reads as TGTGCCTGGATAGCGGGGGGGCGAGAGACCCAGTACTTC.

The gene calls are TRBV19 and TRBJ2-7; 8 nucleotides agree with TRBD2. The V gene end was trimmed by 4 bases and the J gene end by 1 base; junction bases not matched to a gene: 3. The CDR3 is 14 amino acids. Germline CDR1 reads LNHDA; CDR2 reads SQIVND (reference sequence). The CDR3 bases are TGTGCCAGTAGTAGCGGGGGGCCGTCCTACGAGCAGTACTTC. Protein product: CASSSGGPSYEQYF.

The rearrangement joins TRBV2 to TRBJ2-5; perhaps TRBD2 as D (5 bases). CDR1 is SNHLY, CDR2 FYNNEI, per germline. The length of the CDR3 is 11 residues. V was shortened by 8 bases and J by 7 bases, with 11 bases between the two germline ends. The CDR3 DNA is TGTGCCAGCGGCCCCGGAGGGACCCAGTACTTC. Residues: CASGPGGTQYF.

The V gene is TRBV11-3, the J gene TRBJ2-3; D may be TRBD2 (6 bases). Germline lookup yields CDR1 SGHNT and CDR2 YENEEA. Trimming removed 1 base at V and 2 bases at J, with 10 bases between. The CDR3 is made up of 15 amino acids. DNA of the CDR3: TGTGCCAGCAGCTTAGGGGGAGGCCCCACAGATACGCAGTATTTT. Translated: CASSLGGGPTDTQYF.

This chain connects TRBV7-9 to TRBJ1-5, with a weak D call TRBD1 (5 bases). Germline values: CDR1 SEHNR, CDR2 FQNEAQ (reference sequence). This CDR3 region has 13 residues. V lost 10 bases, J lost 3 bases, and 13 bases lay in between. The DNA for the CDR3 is TGTGCCACCGGAGGGGTTTCCAATCAGCCCCAGCATTTT. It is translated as CATGGVSNQPQHF.

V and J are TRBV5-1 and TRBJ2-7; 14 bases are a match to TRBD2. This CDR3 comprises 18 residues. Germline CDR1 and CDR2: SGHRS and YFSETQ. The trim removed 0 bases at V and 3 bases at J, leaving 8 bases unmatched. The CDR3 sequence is CASSLATSGGVEIYEQYF. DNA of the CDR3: TGCGCCAGCAGCTTGGCGACTAGCGGGGGGGTAGAAATCTACGAGCAGTACTTC. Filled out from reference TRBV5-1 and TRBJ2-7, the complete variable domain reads KAGVTQTPRYLIKTRGQQVTLSCSPISGHRSVSWYQQTPGQGLQFLFEYFSETQRNKGNFPGRFSGRQFSNSRSEMNVSTLELGDSALYLCASSLATSGGVEIYEQYFGPGTRLTVT.

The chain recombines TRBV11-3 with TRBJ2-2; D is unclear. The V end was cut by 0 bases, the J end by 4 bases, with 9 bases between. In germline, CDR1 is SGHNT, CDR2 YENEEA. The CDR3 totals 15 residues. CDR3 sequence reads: CASSLDGRVTGELFF. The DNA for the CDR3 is TGTGCCAGCAGCTTAGATGGTCGGGTCACCGGGGAGCTGTTTTTT.

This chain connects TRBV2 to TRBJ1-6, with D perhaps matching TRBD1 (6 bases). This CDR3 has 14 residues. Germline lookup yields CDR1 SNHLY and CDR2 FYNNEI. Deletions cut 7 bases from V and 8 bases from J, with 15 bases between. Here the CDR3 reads CASNGGGPHSPLHF. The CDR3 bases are TGTGCCAGCAATGGGGGGGGCCCACATTCACCCCTCCACTTT. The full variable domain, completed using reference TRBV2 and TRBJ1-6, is EPEVTQTPSHQVTQMGQEVILRCVPISNHLYFYWYRQILGQKVEFLVSFYNNEISEKSEIFDDQFSVERPDGSNFTLKIRSTKLEDSAMYFCASNGGGPHSPLHFGNGTRLTVT.

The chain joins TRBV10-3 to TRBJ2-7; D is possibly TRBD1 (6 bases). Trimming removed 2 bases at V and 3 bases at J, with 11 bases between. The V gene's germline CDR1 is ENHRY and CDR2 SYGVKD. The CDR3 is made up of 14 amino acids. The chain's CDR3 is CAISERGQIYEQYF. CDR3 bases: TGTGCCATCAGTGAGCGCGGACAGATCTACGAGCAGTACTTC.

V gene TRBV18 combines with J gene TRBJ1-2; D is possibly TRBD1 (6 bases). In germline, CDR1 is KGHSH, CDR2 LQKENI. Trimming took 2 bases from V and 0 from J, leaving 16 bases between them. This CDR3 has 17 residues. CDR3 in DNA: TGTGCCAGCTCACCAATCCGGAGTCAGGGGACTAACTATGGCTACACCTTC. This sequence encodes CASSPIRSQGTNYGYTF.

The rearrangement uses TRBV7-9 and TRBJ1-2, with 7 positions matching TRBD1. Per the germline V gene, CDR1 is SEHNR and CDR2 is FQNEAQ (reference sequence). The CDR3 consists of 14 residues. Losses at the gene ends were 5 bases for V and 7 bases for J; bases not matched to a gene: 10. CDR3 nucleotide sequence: TGTGCCAGCAGCCTCGGAGGGGGCGACGGTGGCTACACCTTC. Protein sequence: CASSLGGGDGGYTF.

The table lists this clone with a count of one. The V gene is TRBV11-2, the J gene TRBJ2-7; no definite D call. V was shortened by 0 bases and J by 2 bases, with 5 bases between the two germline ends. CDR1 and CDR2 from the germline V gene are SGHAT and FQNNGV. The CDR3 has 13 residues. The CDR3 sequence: CASSLDRPYEQYF. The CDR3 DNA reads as TGTGCCAGCAGCTTAGATCGTCCCTACGAGCAGTACTTC.

The CDR3 spells CASSLVPGTGGGGYTF. The CDR3 region has the DNA TGCGCCAGCAGCTTGGTCCCCGGGACAGGGGGAGGTGGCTACACCTTC. V is TRBV5-1 and J is TRBJ1-2, with 11 positions matching TRBD1. J lost 7 bases, V lost 0 bases, and 8 bases had no gene match. This CDR3 contains 16 residues. In germline, CDR1 is SGHRS, CDR2 YFSETQ. Combining the CDR3 with reference TRBV5-1 and TRBJ1-2 gives the whole variable domain KAGVTQTPRYLIKTRGQQVTLSCSPISGHRSVSWYQQTPGQGLQFLFEYFSETQRNKGNFPGRFSGRQFSNSRSEMNVSTLELGDSALYLCASSLVPGTGGGGYTFGSGTRLTVV.